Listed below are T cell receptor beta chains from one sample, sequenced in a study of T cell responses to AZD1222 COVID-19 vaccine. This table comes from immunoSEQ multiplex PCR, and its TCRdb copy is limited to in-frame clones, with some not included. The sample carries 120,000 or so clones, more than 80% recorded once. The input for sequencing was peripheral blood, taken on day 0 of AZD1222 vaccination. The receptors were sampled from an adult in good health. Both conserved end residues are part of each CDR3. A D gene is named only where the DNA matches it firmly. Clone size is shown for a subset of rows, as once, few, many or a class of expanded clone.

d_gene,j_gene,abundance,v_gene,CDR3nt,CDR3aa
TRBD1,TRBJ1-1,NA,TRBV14,TGTGCCAGCAGCTTGGCCGGGACAGGGGGATACACTGAAGCTTTCTTT,CASSLAGTGGYTEAFF
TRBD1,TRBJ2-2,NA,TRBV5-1,TGCGCCAGCGGACAGGGGGCCGGGGAGCTGTTTTTT,CASGQGAGELFF
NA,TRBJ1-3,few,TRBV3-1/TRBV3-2,TGTGCCAGCAGCTTACAGAGCTCTGGAAACACCATATATTTT,CASSLQSSGNTIYF
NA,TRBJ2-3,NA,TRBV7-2,TGTGCCAGCAGCCTGACGGCCTGGGGCACAGATACGCAGTATTTT,CASSLTAWGTDTQYF
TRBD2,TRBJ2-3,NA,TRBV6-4,TGTGCCAAAAGTGGTATAGCGGGACCCACAGATACGCAGTATTTT,CAKSGIAGPTDTQYF
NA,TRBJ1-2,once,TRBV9,TGTGCCAGCAGCGTAGCTACCGGGCCAGGGAACGGGGGCTACACCTTC,CASSVATGPGNGGYTF
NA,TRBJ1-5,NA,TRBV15,TGTGCCACCAGCAGACATGCGCGGCCCCAGCATTTT,CATSRHARPQHF
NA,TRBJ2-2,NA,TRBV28,TGTGCCAGCAGTCTGAACAGGGAGGGCGGGGAGCTGTTTTTT,CASSLNREGGELFF
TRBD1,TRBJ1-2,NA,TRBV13,TGTGCCAGCAGCCGGACAGGGGTAATTTTTGGCTACACCTTC,CASSRTGVIFGYTF
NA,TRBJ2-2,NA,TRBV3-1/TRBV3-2,TGTGCCAGCAGCCACTTGGCCGGGGAGCTGTTTTTT,CASSHLAGELFF
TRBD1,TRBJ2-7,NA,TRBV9,TGTGCCAGCAGCGCACAGGGGCAATCCTACGAGCAGTACTTC,CASSAQGQSYEQYF
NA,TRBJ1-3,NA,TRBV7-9,TGTGCCAGCAGCAATTCTCCGGCCAGATCAAACACCATATATTTT,CASSNSPARSNTIYF
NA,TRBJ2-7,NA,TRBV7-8,TGTGCCAGCAGCTTAAGACAGCCGAGCTCCTACGAGCAGTACTTC,CASSLRQPSSYEQYF
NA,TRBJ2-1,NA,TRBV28,TGTGCCAGCAGCCCCCTTGGACAGCCCTCCTACAATGAGCAGTTCTTC,CASSPLGQPSYNEQFF
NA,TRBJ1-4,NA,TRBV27,TGTGCCAGCAGTTTGGTCGGCGGTCCTGAAAAACTGTTTTTT,CASSLVGGPEKLFF
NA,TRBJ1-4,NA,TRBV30,TGTGCCTGGAGTGTAGTTCATGAAAAACTGTTTTTT,CAWSVVHEKLFF
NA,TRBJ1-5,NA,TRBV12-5,TGTGCTGGCGGAGAGCGATGGCCCCAGCATTTT,CAGGERWPQHF
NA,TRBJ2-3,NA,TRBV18,TGTGCCAGCTCACCAAACCCTTCGAGCACAGATACGCAGTATTTT,CASSPNPSSTDTQYF
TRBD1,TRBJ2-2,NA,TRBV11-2,TGTGCCAGCAGCTTAACCGGGACAGCCACCGGGGAGCTGTTTTTT,CASSLTGTATGELFF
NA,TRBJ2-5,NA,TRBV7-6,TGTGCCAGCAGCCCGGGGTCCGGGACAATGGTCCAAGAGACCCAGTACTTC,CASSPGSGTMVQETQYF
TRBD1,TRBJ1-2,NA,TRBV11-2,TGTGCCAGCAGCTTAGTGGTACAGGGGGAGAATGGCTACACCTTC,CASSLVVQGENGYTF
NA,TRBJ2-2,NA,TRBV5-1,TGCGCCAGCAGCTCCGGCCTGGGGGAGAGAGCCGGGGAGCTGTTTTTT,CASSSGLGERAGELFF
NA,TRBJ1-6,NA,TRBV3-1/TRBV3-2,TGTGCCAGCAGCCAAGCCCTGGGACGGCATAATTCACCCCTCCACTTT,CASSQALGRHNSPLHF
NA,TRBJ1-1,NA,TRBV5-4,TGTGCCAGCAGCTTGGCCGCCCCGGGATTTGAAGCTTTCTTT,CASSLAAPGFEAFF
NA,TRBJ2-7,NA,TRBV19,TGTGCCAGTACTGCGACAGGAGGACTCGAGCAGTACTTC,CASTATGGLEQYF
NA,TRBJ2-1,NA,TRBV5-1,TGCGCCAGCAGATTGGGGGGCGATGAGCAGTTCTTC,CASRLGGDEQFF
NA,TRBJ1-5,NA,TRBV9,TGTGCCAGCAGCGCAGATGACGGACAGCCCCAGCATTTT,CASSADDGQPQHF
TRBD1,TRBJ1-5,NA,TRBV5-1,TGCGCCAGCAGCTTGGCCACAGGGGGCCGGGAGCCCCAGCATTTT,CASSLATGGREPQHF
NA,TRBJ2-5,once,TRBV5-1,TGCGCCAGCAGCAGGAGGGCCCGTGAGACCCAGTACTTC,CASSRRARETQYF
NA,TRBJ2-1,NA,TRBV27,TGTGCCAGCAGTTTATCTCCCAACGAGCAGTTCTTC,CASSLSPNEQFF
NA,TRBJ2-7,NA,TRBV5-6,TGTGCCAGCAGCTGGACAGCCTACGAGCAGTACTTC,CASSWTAYEQYF
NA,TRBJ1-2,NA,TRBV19,TGTGCCAGTAGTTATGTTTTTCGGTTGGGCTACACCTTC,CASSYVFRLGYTF
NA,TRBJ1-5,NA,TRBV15,TGTGCCACCAGCAGTCGCAGCAATCAGCCCCAGCATTTT,CATSSRSNQPQHF
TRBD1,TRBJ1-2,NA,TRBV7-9,TGTGCCAGCTCCCCATCGGGCAGGGGGCCTGGCTACACCTTC,CASSPSGRGPGYTF
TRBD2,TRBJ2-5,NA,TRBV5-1,TGCGCCAGCAGGAGCTTAGGGCCTAGCGGGAGTATGGAAGAGACCCAGTACTTC,CASRSLGPSGSMEETQYF
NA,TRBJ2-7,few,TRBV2,TGTGCCAGCCAGACGGGAGAGGGAGGTTCCTACGAGCAGTACTTC,CASQTGEGGSYEQYF
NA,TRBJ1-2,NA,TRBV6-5,TGTGCCAGCAGCCTCGACAGGACCCGCTACACCTTC,CASSLDRTRYTF
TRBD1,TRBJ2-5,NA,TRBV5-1,TGCGCCAGCACATTAACGACAGGGGGTTACATGCGTGAGACCCAGTACTTC,CASTLTTGGYMRETQYF
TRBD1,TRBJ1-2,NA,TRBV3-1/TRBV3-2,TGTGCCAGCAGCTCCCGGACAGGGCCGGGCTATGGCTACACCTTC,CASSSRTGPGYGYTF
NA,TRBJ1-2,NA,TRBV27,TGTGCCAGCAGTTCTAGACAGGAGGGCTATGGCTACACCTTC,CASSSRQEGYGYTF
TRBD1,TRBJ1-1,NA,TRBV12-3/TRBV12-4,TGTGCCAGCGATAGGGACAGGAACACTGAAGCTTTCTTT,CASDRDRNTEAFF
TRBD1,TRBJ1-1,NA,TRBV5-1,TGCGCCAGCAGTCTCCAGGGGGGGAACACTGAAGCTTTCTTT,CASSLQGGNTEAFF
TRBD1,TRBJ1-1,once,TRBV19,TGTGCCAGTAGTAAGGGGGCGGACCACACTGAAGCTTTCTTT,CASSKGADHTEAFF
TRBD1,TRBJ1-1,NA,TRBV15,TGTGCCACCAGCTCCATCAGGGGGGGACACACTGAAGCTTTCTTT,CATSSIRGGHTEAFF
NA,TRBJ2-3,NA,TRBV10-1,TGCGCCAGCAGTGAATACAGCGGGAGCACAGATACGCAGTATTTT,CASSEYSGSTDTQYF